The sample holds many counts of the clone carrying this T cell receptor beta chain. The sample is drawn from a study of early T cells in non-severe SARS-CoV-2 infection. Study context: Sequencing was performed on bulk RNA from unsorted whole blood, leaving chains unpaired.

Each single cDNA molecule received a unique molecular identifier. TCRdb fed the 5' RACE reads into MiXCR, producing one record per CDR3 protein. Among around 46,000 distinct CDR3 sequences listed, 5.6% were seen once. The sample comprised whole blood. The receptor was isolated from an adult who was a healthcare worker with PCR-confirmed SARS-CoV-2 infection or an uninfected control (not recorded which).

CDR3 DNA: TGCGCCAGCAGCCAAGAGCAGCGGTTGTCCTACGAGCAGTACTTC. This encodes CASSQEQRLSYEQYF. This chain connects TRBV4-1 to TRBJ2-7; tentatively, D is TRBD2 (5 bases). This CDR3 is built from 15 residues. The V gene's germline CDR1 is MGHRA and CDR2 YSYEKL. V lost 0 bases to trimming and J lost 1 base, with 10 bases between them.